The 31 T cell receptor beta chains below come from one sample, sequenced in a study of blood T cell repertoires in COVID-19. The repertoire was sequenced with immunoSEQ multiplex PCR; TCRdb's copy has only in-frame clones and lacks some. The sample lists approximately 480,000 clones; nearly 90% were seen once. The sample taken for sequencing was peripheral blood. All receptors come from a man between 18 and 29 years old with COVID-19, enrolled during active disease.

This clone was observed once. The V call is TRBV18, the J call TRBJ2-7; 8 positions agree with TRBD2. The CDR3 runs to 14 residues. Germline trimming cut 5 bases from V and 1 base from J; bases unmatched to any gene: 4. Germline assignment: CDR1 KGHSH and CDR2 LQKENI. The CDR3 spells CASSSTSGSYEQYF. CDR3 sequence (DNA): TGTGCCAGCTCATCTACTAGCGGTTCCTACGAGCAGTACTTC.

The chain is built from TRBV19 and TRBJ1-1; 7 nucleotides align to TRBD1. Looked up from germline, CDR1 is LNHDA and CDR2 is SQIVND (reference sequence). This CDR3 region has 13 residues. V gave up 9 bases and J gave up 1 base; unmatched junction bases: 5. The CDR3 region has the DNA TGTGCCAGCGCGACAGGGCAGAACACTGAAGCTTTCTTT. Encoded protein: CASATGQNTEAFF.

This chain connects TRBV5-1 to TRBJ2-5; D is ambiguous. The CDR3 loop spans 16 amino acids. Germline V gene lookup returns CDR1 SGHRS and CDR2 YFSETQ. The V end was cut by 0 bases, the J end by 1 base, with 13 bases between. The CDR3 DNA reads as TGCGCCAGCAGCTTGGCCGGAGCTGTGGGCCAAGAGACCCAGTACTTC. Protein sequence: CASSLAGAVGQETQYF.

CDR3 nucleotides: TGTGCCAGCACCGGGACAGGGGACAATGAGCAGTTCTTC. Amino acids: CASTGTGDNEQFF. This sequence joins TRBV6-5 and TRBJ2-1; TRBD1 matches at 10 bases. Per the germline V gene, CDR1 is MNHEY and CDR2 is SVGAGI. J gave up 5 bases and V 7 bases, and 2 bases lay outside the gene matches. There are 13 residues in the CDR3.

The chain combines TRBV5-1 with TRBJ2-7; possible D gene TRBD1, 6 bases. The CDR3 has 14 amino acids. Germline lookup yields CDR1 SGHRS and CDR2 YFSETQ. Trimming cost V 3 bases and J 6 bases, with 16 bases left between them. The CDR3 loop is CASSYAPGVGEQYF. CDR3 coding DNA: TGCGCCAGCAGCTATGCACCAGGGGTCGGCGAGCAGTACTTC. The whole variable domain, filled in from reference TRBV5-1 and TRBJ2-7, reads KAGVTQTPRYLIKTRGQQVTLSCSPISGHRSVSWYQQTPGQGLQFLFEYFSETQRNKGNFPGRFSGRQFSNSRSEMNVSTLELGDSALYLCASSYAPGVGEQYFGPGTRLTVT.

V is TRBV11-3 and J is TRBJ2-1, with a possible D match to TRBD1 (6 bases). The CDR3 contains 15 residues. Germline V gene sequence: CDR1 SGHNT, CDR2 YENEEA. V gave up 5 bases and J gave up 6 bases, with 17 bases separating them. The CDR3 coding sequence is TGTGCCAGCAGCCCAAGCAGGGGCTTGATCAATGAGCAGTTCTTC. Translated: CASSPSRGLINEQFF.

The chain has TRBV19 and TRBJ2-6; perhaps TRBD1 as D (6 bases). Between the trimmed V and J ends, which lost 4 bases and 0 bases, there was a span of 19 bases. Per the germline V gene, CDR1 is LNHDA and CDR2 is SQIVND (reference sequence). The CDR3 consists of 19 residues. This CDR3 is CASSTPGTGYRSGANVLTF. The CDR3 nucleotides read TGTGCCAGTAGTACGCCCGGAACAGGGTACCGCTCTGGGGCCAACGTCCTGACTTTC.

This clone showed up just a few times. This rearrangement joins TRBV19 to TRBJ1-6, with 9 positions matching TRBD1. Germline V lookup: CDR1 LNHDA, CDR2 SQIVND (reference sequence). This CDR3 comprises 16 residues. After removal of 5 bases from V and 8 bases from J, the junction contained 10 bases not matched to a gene. The CDR3 coding sequence is TGTGCCAGTAGTCTTACTACAGGGGGCTCGGATTCACCCCTCCACTTT. Translated, it gives CASSLTTGGSDSPLHF.

V gene TRBV7-9 combines with J gene TRBJ2-5, with D tentatively TRBD2 (6 bases). CDR1 is SEHNR and CDR2 is FQNEAQ in the germline V gene (reference sequence). The CDR3 contains 14 residues. The V end lost 5 bases, the J end lost 5 bases, and 15 bases lay between the germline ends. This CDR3 reads CASSMTGGEETQYF. In DNA, the CDR3 is TGTGCCAGCAGCATGACTGGAGGGGAGGAGACCCAGTACTTC.

This clone was recorded once. This chain joins TRBV2 and TRBJ1-2; D is ambiguous. Trimming pared 4 bases from V and 8 bases from J, leaving 8 bases between. The CDR3 extends over 11 amino acids. Germline CDR1 SNHLY, CDR2 FYNNEI. The CDR3 loop is CASSVPGGYTF. The CDR3 nucleotides read TGTGCCAGCAGTGTACCCGGGGGCTACACCTTC.

The chain links TRBV5-4 to TRBJ1-6; 10 bases are a match to TRBD1. The ends lost 4 bases at V and 9 bases at J; junction bases unmatched: 13. This CDR3 is 17 amino acids long. CDR1 is SGHNT and CDR2 is YYREEE in the germline V gene (reference sequence). The CDR3 bases are TGTGCCAGCAGCCCCCGGGACAGGGGTAAAGAGGGTTCACCCCTCCACTTT. Protein: CASSPRDRGKEGSPLHF.

There are a few counts of this clone. This chain links TRBV5-1 with TRBJ1-3, with 8 positions matching TRBD1. CDR1 SGHRS and CDR2 YFSETQ come from the germline V gene. V shed 1 base and J 3 bases; nucleotides not matched to a gene: 3. This CDR3 has 15 residues. The CDR3 loop reads CASSLQGAVGNTIYF. As DNA, the CDR3 is TGCGCCAGCAGCTTGCAGGGGGCGGTTGGAAACACCATATATTTT.

This chain links TRBV19 with TRBJ2-3; D is possibly TRBD1 (6 bases). CDR3 length: 15 amino acids. V was shortened by 10 bases and J by 4 bases, with 21 bases between the two germline ends. The germline gives CDR1 LNHDA, CDR2 SQIVND (reference sequence). The CDR3 sequence: CATSFVNQGPDTQYF. CDR3 bases: TGTGCCACCAGTTTCGTGAATCAGGGGCCAGATACGCAGTATTTT.

The chain links TRBV19 to TRBJ2-1, with TRBD2 matching 12 bases. Trimming cost V 1 base and J 9 bases; bases outside gene matches: 4. This CDR3 is 15 amino acids long. Germline CDR1 reads LNHDA; CDR2 reads SQIVND (reference sequence). In DNA, the CDR3 is TGTGCCAGTAGTATAGTAGGACTAGCGGGGTCTGAGCAGTTCTTC. Translation gives CASSIVGLAGSEQFF.

The rearrangement links TRBV2 to TRBJ2-5; no firm D call. Per the germline V gene, CDR1 is SNHLY and CDR2 is FYNNEI. The germline V and J ends were trimmed by 4 bases and 5 bases, with 8 bases remaining between them. This CDR3 region has 12 residues. CDR3 nucleotide sequence: TGTGCCAGCAGTGTAACGGAGGAGACCCAGTACTTC. Protein: CASSVTEETQYF.

The V gene is TRBV27, the J gene TRBJ1-4; TRBD1 matches 8 bases. With 5 bases clipped from V and 14 bases from J, the junction kept 16 bases outside the gene matches. Germline V gene sequence: CDR1 MNHEY, CDR2 SMNVEV (reference sequence). The CDR3 is made up of 15 amino acids. The CDR3 nucleotides are TGTGCCAGCAGTCCGCGGACAGGGTGGCCAGGGGGGCTGTTTTTT. Its protein is CASSPRTGWPGGLFF. The whole variable domain, filled in from reference TRBV27 and TRBJ1-4, reads EAQVTQNPRYLITVTGKKLTVTCSQNMNHEYMSWYRQDPGLGLRQIYYSMNVEVTDKGDVPEGYKVSRKEKRNFPLILESPSPNQTSLYFCASSPRTGWPGGLFFGSGTQLSVL.

The gene calls are TRBV20-1 and TRBJ1-1, with 7 bases lining up with TRBD1. This CDR3 comprises 12 residues. J lost 4 bases, V lost 3 bases, and 2 bases had no gene match. Germline CDR1 is DFQATT and CDR2 is SNEGSKA (reference sequence). The CDR3 DNA follows: TGCAGTGCTAGTACAGGGGCCACTGAAGCTTTCTTT. The encoded protein is CSASTGATEAFF.

The chain is built from TRBV4-1 and TRBJ2-1, with 9 bases aligning to TRBD2. V dropped 4 bases and J dropped 0; count of bases not matched to a gene: 7. The germline CDR1 and CDR2 sequences are MGHRA and YSYEKL. The CDR3 covers 17 residues. The CDR3 sequence is CASSPRPTSGSYNEQFF. As DNA, the CDR3 is TGCGCCAGCAGCCCTCGTCCGACTAGCGGCTCCTACAATGAGCAGTTCTTC.

This chain joins TRBV12-3 or TRBV12-4 and TRBJ1-5; D is perhaps TRBD1 (6 bases). V was shortened by 8 bases and J by 7 bases, with 15 bases between the two germline ends. The CDR3 sequence is 13 residues long. The CDR3 region is CASARGVDQPQHF. DNA for the CDR3: TGTGCCAGCGCCAGGGGCGTGGACCAGCCCCAGCATTTT.

The chain is built from TRBV19 and TRBJ2-2, with TRBD2 identical over 8 bases. Germline V lookup: CDR1 LNHDA, CDR2 SQIVND (reference sequence). This CDR3 region has 15 residues. After removal of 3 bases from V and 8 bases from J, the junction contained 8 bases not matched to a gene. DNA for the CDR3: TGTGCCAGTAGTATTTCCGGGGGGGCAAAAGGGGAGCTGTTTTTT. Amino acid sequence: CASSISGGAKGELFF.

V gene TRBV2 combines with J gene TRBJ1-6; 9 bases agree with TRBD1. The germline V gene encodes CDR1 SNHLY and CDR2 FYNNEI. V gave up 5 bases and J gave up 6 bases; unmatched junction bases: 2. The CDR3 totals 14 residues. In nucleotides, the CDR3 is TGTGCCAGCAGTATACAGGGGGCTAATTCACCCCTCCACTTT. As protein: CASSIQGANSPLHF.

The J gene is TRBJ1-5, the V gene TRBV30; possibly TRBD1 for D (5 bases). CDR1 GTSNPN and CDR2 SVGIG come from the germline V gene (reference sequence). The CDR3 contains 15 residues. The germline V and J ends were trimmed by 0 bases and 3 bases, with 12 bases remaining between them. The CDR3 loop reads CAWSVGEGLNQPQHF. As DNA, the CDR3 is TGTGCCTGGAGTGTAGGGGAGGGCCTCAATCAGCCCCAGCATTTT.

In nucleotides, the CDR3 is TGTGCCAGCAGCACCGGGACAGGGTCATTCTACGAGCAGTACTTC. It translates to CASSTGTGSFYEQYF. The chain carries TRBV2 and TRBJ2-7; 9 nucleotides align to TRBD1. The CDR3 loop spans 15 amino acids. Germline trimming cut 6 bases from V and 3 bases from J; bases unmatched to any gene: 9. The V gene's germline CDR1 is SNHLY and CDR2 FYNNEI.

The chain couples TRBV3-1 (or the pseudogene TRBV3-2) to TRBJ2-5; the D gene is possibly TRBD1 (6 bases). The CDR3 is made up of 14 amino acids. The V gene's germline CDR1 is LGHDT and CDR2 YNNKEL (reference sequence). V was cut by 3 bases and J by 6 bases, with 14 bases left in between. The CDR3 DNA sequence: TGTGCCAGCAGCCACAATTCAGGGGTAAAGACCCAGTACTTC. Translating gives CASSHNSGVKTQYF.

V usage is TRBV30 and J usage is TRBJ2-7; D may be TRBD1 (6 bases). Germline V gene data show CDR1 as GTSNPN and CDR2 as SVGIG (reference sequence). V lost 2 bases to trimming and J lost 7 bases, with 12 bases between them. CDR3 length: 12 amino acids. CDR3 nucleotide sequence: TGTGCCTGGAGTCAGGGGTCAGGAGAGCAGTACTTC. This codes for CAWSQGSGEQYF. Full variable domain (remainder filled in from reference TRBV30 and TRBJ2-7): SQTIHQWPATLVQPVGSPLSLECTVEGTSNPNLYWYRQAAGRGLQLLFYSVGIGQISSEVPQNLSASRPQDRQFILSSKKLLLSDSGFYLCAWSQGSGEQYFGPGTRLTVT.

The chain carries TRBV2 and TRBJ1-1, with TRBD1 matching over 9 bases. The CDR3 has 16 amino acids. Per the germline V gene, CDR1 is SNHLY and CDR2 is FYNNEI. V shed 4 bases, J shed 4 bases, and the junction held 10 bases outside the gene matches. The CDR3 is CASSGVTGGAGTEAFF. DNA of the CDR3: TGTGCCAGCAGTGGGGTAACAGGGGGCGCAGGCACTGAAGCTTTCTTT.

The chain uses TRBV27 and TRBJ2-4; D remains unclear. The CDR3 is made up of 14 amino acids. Trimming pared 7 bases from V and 1 base from J, leaving 11 bases between. The germline V gene has CDR1 MNHEY and CDR2 SMNVEV (reference sequence). CDR3 sequence (DNA): TGTGCCAGCATCCTGGCCGGGGCCAAAAACATTCAGTACTTC. This codes for CASILAGAKNIQYF.

The chain has TRBV7-3 and TRBJ1-1, with D possibly being TRBD1 (5 bases). Trimming stripped 0 bases from V and 4 bases from J, with 18 bases between. Germline CDR1 reads SGHTA; CDR2 reads FQGTGA. This CDR3 has 17 residues. CDR3 amino acids: CASSLTAGRLGTTEAFF. As DNA, the CDR3 is TGTGCCAGCAGCTTAACGGCAGGGAGGCTCGGAACCACTGAAGCTTTCTTT.

The chain combines TRBV4-1 with TRBJ2-5, with TRBD1 matching 10 bases. V dropped 2 bases and J dropped 10; count of bases not matched to a gene: 13. The length of the CDR3 is 16 residues. Germline loops: CDR1 MGHRA, CDR2 YSYEKL. CDR3 amino acids: CASSQTLGQGRPHQYF. For the CDR3, the DNA is TGCGCCAGCAGCCAAACCTTGGGACAGGGGCGGCCCCACCAGTACTTC.

The CDR3: CASSFPTLGETQYF. For the CDR3, the DNA is TGTGCCAGCAGCTTCCCGACACTCGGAGAGACCCAGTACTTC. The chain recombines TRBV11-2 with TRBJ2-5; D not resolved. There are 14 residues in the CDR3. The germline V gene encodes CDR1 SGHAT and CDR2 FQNNGV. Trimming cost V 3 bases and J 4 bases, with 12 bases left between them.

The chain has TRBV6-2 or TRBV6-3 and TRBJ2-1, with D maybe TRBD2 (5 bases). Looked up from germline, CDR1 is MNHEY and CDR2 is SVGEGT. The CDR3 sequence is 14 residues long. Trimming took 4 bases from V and 0 from J, leaving 7 bases between them. The CDR3 DNA follows: TGTGCCAGCAGTTCGACTAACTCCTACAATGAGCAGTTCTTC. It yields the protein CASSSTNSYNEQFF.